A selection of T cell receptor beta chains follows, all from one sample in a study of cytomegalovirus exposure and HLA in healthy donors. Profiling relied on immunoSEQ multiplex PCR, and the TCRdb table lists in-frame clones only, not all of them. The sample lists fewer than 150,000 clones, approximately 80% occurring once. Sequenced input: PBMCs. All receptors come from a female donor in good health and CMV-seropositive. CDR3s include the opening cysteine and the closing phenylalanine or tryptophan. The D gene is left open where the match is weak. Part of the rows lack a size; the others show once, few, many or a class for expanded clones.

j_call d_call clone_size v_call cdr3_nt cdr3_aa
TRBJ1-1 . few TRBV19 TGTGCCAGTAGTACCACAGGGAGTACGGGAGCTTTCTTT CASSTTGSTGAFF
TRBJ2-3 . few TRBV19 TGTGCCAGTAGCCCGACTGGGACAGATACGCAGTATTTT CASSPTGTDTQYF
TRBJ1-2 TRBD1 . TRBV5-1 TGCGCCAGCAGCCCCTGGGGGACAGGCCGGGTCGGTGGCTACACCTTC CASSPWGTGRVGGYTF
TRBJ2-5 . . TRBV18 TGTGCCAGCTCACCACCGTCCATGGAGACCCAGTACTTC CASSPPSMETQYF
TRBJ1-1 . once TRBV7-9 TGTTCCAGCAGCCCCCTCAAGAACTTGAACACTGAAGCTTTCTTT CSSSPLKNLNTEAFF
TRBJ2-3 . . TRBV7-6 TGTGCCAGCAGCTTATTTGGCACTAGCTCGGGAGATACGCAGTATTTT CASSLFGTSSGDTQYF
TRBJ1-1 TRBD1 . TRBV30 TGTGCCTGGAGTGCAGGGGGGCAGGGGGCCGCTTTCTTT CAWSAGGQGAAFF
TRBJ1-1 TRBD1 few TRBV5-4 TGTGCCATCGGCAGGGGGCGGGGGAACACTGAAGCTTTCTTT CAIGRGRGNTEAFF
TRBJ1-4 . . TRBV7-3 TGTGCCAGCAGCTCAGGGGCAACTAATGAAAAACTGTTTTTT CASSSGATNEKLFF
TRBJ1-1 . . TRBV19 TGTGCCAGTAGTATGTTGGGCGTCGGTGTGAACACTGAAGCTTTCTTT CASSMLGVGVNTEAFF
TRBJ2-1 TRBD1 . TRBV9 TGTGCCAGCAGCGTAGCTGGGACAGGATCCTACAATGAGCAGTTCTTC CASSVAGTGSYNEQFF
TRBJ1-2 . . TRBV6-5 TGTGCCAGCAGTTACGTTCAGGTTCAAAGCAGCTATGGCTACACCTTC CASSYVQVQSSYGYTF
TRBJ1-1 TRBD1 . TRBV19 TGTGCCAGTAGGACGGACAGGGTGGTCACTGAAGCTTTCTTT CASRTDRVVTEAFF
TRBJ2-3 TRBD2 . TRBV7-2 TGTGCCAGCAGCCGTAGCGGGACCCCCACAGATACGCAGTATTTT CASSRSGTPTDTQYF
TRBJ2-2 . . TRBV7-3 TGTGCCAGCAGCCCCCAGGGGAGCACTACCGGGGAGCTGTTTTTT CASSPQGSTTGELFF
TRBJ1-1 . few TRBV2 TGTGCCAGCTTCCAAAGCCGATACACTGAAGCTTTCTTT CASFQSRYTEAFF
TRBJ1-2 . . TRBV7-9 TGTGCCAGCAGCCTTCCAGAGGACTATGGCTACACCTTC CASSLPEDYGYTF
TRBJ2-5 TRBD1 . TRBV2 TGTGCCAGCAGTGAGGACAGGGGGGTAGAGACCCAGTACTTC CASSEDRGVETQYF
TRBJ1-2 . . TRBV6-5 TGTGCCAGCAGTCCAGGGATTAACCTCTATGGCTACACCTTC CASSPGINLYGYTF
TRBJ1-5 TRBD1 . TRBV18 TGTGCCAGCTCACCGGGACAGCGTAATCAGCCCCAGCATTTT CASSPGQRNQPQHF
TRBJ1-2 . . TRBV21-1 TGTGCCAGCAGCGAAACAGGGTTCAGGTATGGCTACACCTTC CASSETGFRYGYTF
TRBJ1-6 . . TRBV18 TGTGCCAGCTCACCACTCGGCGGGGGGATCAATATTCGGCCCCTCCACTTT CASSPLGGGINIRPLHF
TRBJ2-7 TRBD2 . TRBV5-4 TGTGCCAGCAGCTTGGAGCTAGCGGGGGACCACGAGCAGTACTTC CASSLELAGDHEQYF
TRBJ1-4 . . TRBV5-3 TGTGCCAGAAGCCCGCCCCGTGAGGATCGAAGGGAAAAACTGTTTTTT CARSPPREDRREKLFF
TRBJ2-1 . . TRBV7-2 TGTGCCAGCAGCTTGACTAGGGAGGAGCAGTTCTTC CASSLTREEQFF
TRBJ2-1 TRBD1 . TRBV5-1 TGCGCCAGCAGCCCGGGACAGGGGCCATTCAATGAGCAGTTCTTC CASSPGQGPFNEQFF
TRBJ1-2 TRBD1 . TRBV12-5 TGTGCTAGTGGTTTGGGTGGACAGGGGGCGAACTACACCTTC CASGLGGQGANYTF
TRBJ1-5 TRBD1 . TRBV7-9 TGTGCCAGCAGCTTGGGGACAGGGGGCGGTTCCAATCAGCCCCAGCATTTT CASSLGTGGGSNQPQHF
TRBJ1-1 . few TRBV28 TGTGCCAGCAGTTTCCCATTTACTTTGAACACTGAAGCTTTCTTT CASSFPFTLNTEAFF
TRBJ2-7 . . TRBV28 TGTGCCAGCAGTTTCGCAGGGATAAGCTCCTACGAGCAGTACTTC CASSFAGISSYEQYF
TRBJ1-4 TRBD1 . TRBV7-9 TGTTCCAGCAGCACAGGGGGGGCAAAACTGTTTTTT CSSSTGGAKLFF
TRBJ2-3 TRBD1 . TRBV18 TGTGCCAGCTCACCTCCAACGGGGACAGGGGCAGATACGCAGTATTTT CASSPPTGTGADTQYF
TRBJ1-1 TRBD1 . TRBV6-5 TGTGCCGTCGAACGACAGGGATTGTCTGAAGCTTTCTTT CAVERQGLSEAFF
TRBJ1-3 TRBD1 . TRBV2 TGTGCCAGCAGGGGCCCTCGGACAGGGTCTGGAAACACCATATATTTT CASRGPRTGSGNTIYF
TRBJ2-5 TRBD2 . TRBV7-8 TGTGCCAGCAGCCCTCTAAGCGGCGGGGGGGACCAAGAGACCCAGTACTTC CASSPLSGGGDQETQYF
TRBJ1-5 TRBD1 . TRBV2 TGTGCCAGCAGTGGGACAGGGGGCCCGGCGGGCAATCAGCCCCAGCATTTT CASSGTGGPAGNQPQHF
TRBJ2-3 TRBD2 once TRBV4-3 TGCGCCAGCAGCCCCCTGCAGGGACTAGCGGAGGATACGCAGTATTTT CASSPLQGLAEDTQYF
TRBJ1-4 . . TRBV9 TGTGCCAGCAGCGTAGCCGGCGGGGCCCCTAATGAAAAACTGTTTTTT CASSVAGGAPNEKLFF
TRBJ1-2 TRBD1 . TRBV10-3 TGTGCCATCCAAGGGACAGGGGAACATGGCTACACCTTC CAIQGTGEHGYTF
TRBJ2-1 . . TRBV4-1 TGCGCCAGCAGCCAAGATTCGCCGACATACAATGAGCAGTTCTTC CASSQDSPTYNEQFF
TRBJ1-2 TRBD1 . TRBV18 TGTGCCAGCTCACGGACTACGGACAGGGACTACTATGGCTACACCTTC CASSRTTDRDYYGYTF
TRBJ1-2 . . TRBV7-2 TGTGCCAGCAGCTTAGAACCACCTCCCGGAGGCTATGGCTACACCTTC CASSLEPPPGGYGYTF
TRBJ1-3 TRBD1 . TRBV9 TGTGCCAGCAGCGTAAGGGGACAGGGAAACACCATATATTTT CASSVRGQGNTIYF
TRBJ1-2 . . TRBV7-3 TGTGCCAGCAGCCGACCAGACTCCTATGGCTACACCTTC CASSRPDSYGYTF
TRBJ1-3 . . TRBV30 TGTGCCTGGAGGTTCTTTGGAAACACCATATATTTT CAWRFFGNTIYF
TRBJ2-5 TRBD2 . TRBV10-2 TGCGCCAGCAGTCGCCGACTAGCGGGGGGCGCAGAGACCCAGTACTTC CASSRRLAGGAETQYF
TRBJ1-1 . . TRBV7-9 TGTGCCAGCAGCTTCTTACAGCCTTCTGAAGCTTTCTTT CASSFLQPSEAFF
TRBJ1-1 . . TRBV5-1 TGCGCCAGCAGCTTGGGAGGGTTGAACACTGAAGCTTTCTTT CASSLGGLNTEAFF
TRBJ1-5 TRBD1 . TRBV7-2 TGTGCCAGCAGCCCACGGACAGGAGGGCAGCCCCAGCATTTT CASSPRTGGQPQHF
TRBJ2-3 . . TRBV4-2 TGTGCCAGCAGCCAAGACTTGAGCACAGATACGCAGTATTTT CASSQDLSTDTQYF
TRBJ2-7 . . TRBV27 TGTGCCAGCAGTTCAGGGTTATACAGGGAGCAGTACTTC CASSSGLYREQYF
TRBJ1-5 . . TRBV28 TGTGCCAGCAGTACAGGGTTTCAGCCCCAGCATTTT CASSTGFQPQHF
TRBJ1-5 . . TRBV18 TGTGCCAGCTCACTAGAGTCGACGGGTCAGCCCCAGCATTTT CASSLESTGQPQHF
TRBJ2-7 . few TRBV5-6 TGTGCCAGCAGCGCCAGGGGTTGGGACGAGCAGTACTTC CASSARGWDEQYF